The 20 T cell receptor beta chains presented below share a single source sample, sequenced in a study of identifying expanded T cells in peripheral blood. Measured with immunoSEQ multiplex PCR; TCRdb has only the in-frame clones, and not every one. The repertoire holds 60,000 to 80,000 clones, with roughly 90% as singletons. Source material: blood. These TCRs come from a person aged 18 to 70 in good health.

The V call is TRBV5-1, the J call TRBJ2-5; tentative D call: TRBD1 (6 bases). CDR3 size: 14 residues. CDR1 and CDR2 from the germline V gene are SGHRS and YFSETQ. The V gene lost 4 bases and the J gene lost 4 bases, with 14 bases spanning the gap. The CDR3, as DNA: TGCGCCAGCAGCGCCGGACAGAACGCAGAGACCCAGTACTTC. Translated, it gives CASSAGQNAETQYF.

The V and J genes are TRBV15 and TRBJ2-7; TRBD2 aligns across 7 bases. The CDR3 is 13 residues long. V lost 8 bases and J lost 5; bases outside the gene matches: 9. Germline V gene data show CDR1 as LNHNV and CDR2 as YYDKDF (reference sequence). The chain's CDR3 is CATAVRETNEQYF. The CDR3 DNA follows: TGTGCCACCGCCGTGCGGGAGACTAACGAGCAGTACTTC.

This clone was counted a few times. The chain employs TRBV30 and TRBJ1-1; 7 positions match TRBD1. The CDR3 consists of 14 residues. CDR1 is GTSNPN, CDR2 SVGIG, per germline (reference sequence). The V gene end was trimmed by 2 bases and the J gene end by 1 base; junction bases not matched to a gene: 4. The CDR3 coding sequence is TGTGCCTGGAGTTTCCGGGACAGGAACACTGAAGCTTTCTTT. Translated, it gives CAWSFRDRNTEAFF. Full variable domain (rest looked up from reference TRBV30 and TRBJ1-1): SQTIHQWPATLVQPVGSPLSLECTVEGTSNPNLYWYRQAAGRGLQLLFYSVGIGQISSEVPQNLSASRPQDRQFILSSKKLLLSDSGFYLCAWSFRDRNTEAFFGQGTRLTVV.

The chain has TRBV9 and TRBJ2-1; 10 bases are a match to TRBD2. The CDR3 is made up of 15 amino acids. Per germline, CDR1 SGDLS and CDR2 YYNGEE. V lost 3 bases, J lost 5 bases, and 5 bases stayed unmatched. CDR3 loop: CASSEWTSGHNEQFF. The CDR3 coding sequence is TGTGCCAGCAGCGAGTGGACTAGCGGCCACAATGAGCAGTTCTTC.

This sequence joins TRBV5-6 and TRBJ2-7; D perhaps matches TRBD2 (5 bases). The V end was cut by 5 bases, the J end by 3 bases, with 9 bases between. The CDR3 has 12 amino acids. The germline V gene has CDR1 SGHDT and CDR2 YYEEEE. DNA for the CDR3: TGTGCCAGCAGTTCCAGCGGCTACGAGCAGTACTTC. It specifies CASSSSGYEQYF.

The chain combines TRBV2 with TRBJ1-5, with D possibly TRBD1 on 5 matching bases. The CDR3 length is 12 residues. V shed 4 bases and J shed 7 bases, with 8 bases lying between them. The germline V gene has CDR1 SNHLY and CDR2 FYNNEI. DNA for the CDR3: TGTGCCAGCAGTGTTAGGGGACAGCCCCAGCATTTT. Amino acid sequence: CASSVRGQPQHF.

The table lists this clone with a count of one. This chain connects TRBV13 to TRBJ1-1; no firm D call. Germline V gene data show CDR1 as PRHDT and CDR2 as FYEKMQ (reference sequence). Trimming removed 1 base at V and 0 bases at J, with 6 bases between. The CDR3 has 14 residues. DNA for the CDR3: TGTGCCAGCAGCTTAGCAGGCCTGAACACTGAAGCTTTCTTT. Encoded protein: CASSLAGLNTEAFF.

The chain carries TRBV7-2 and TRBJ1-1; D is perhaps TRBD1 (5 bases). Trimming left V 2 bases short and J 5 bases short, with 12 bases between. The CDR3 has 14 residues. Germline V gene sequence: CDR1 SGHTA, CDR2 FQGNSA. For the CDR3, the DNA is TGTGCCAGCAGCTTAATGGGGGAAGAGACTGAAGCTTTCTTT. Residues: CASSLMGEETEAFF. Full variable domain (remainder filled in from reference TRBV7-2 and TRBJ1-1): GAGVSQSPSNKVTEKGKDVELRCDPISGHTALYWYRQSLGQGLEFLIYFQGNSAPDKSGLPSDRFSAERTGGSVSTLTIQRTQQEDSAVYLCASSLMGEETEAFFGQGTRLTVV.

The genes are TRBV9 and TRBJ2-7; possibly TRBD1 or TRBD2 for D (5 bases each). The CDR3 is 14 residues long. Germline assignment: CDR1 SGDLS and CDR2 YYNGEE. Trimming left V 0 bases short and J 7 bases short, with 14 bases between. The CDR3 DNA reads as TGTGCCAGCAGCGTAGCGGCAGGGACGGAGGAGCAGTACTTC. It is translated as CASSVAAGTEEQYF.

The chain links TRBV4-1 to TRBJ2-3; no reliable D call. The V end lost 1 base, the J end lost 2 bases, and 10 bases lay between the germline ends. In germline, CDR1 is MGHRA, CDR2 YSYEKL. The CDR3 is made up of 15 amino acids. The CDR3 region has the DNA TGCGCCAGCAGCCAAGCTCCAGGAATCACAGATACGCAGTATTTT. This sequence encodes CASSQAPGITDTQYF.

The chain links TRBV7-6 to TRBJ2-1; D is unresolved. The CDR3 is made up of 14 amino acids. The ends were cut back, 1 base at V and 1 base at J, with 5 bases in the middle. From germline, CDR1 is SGHVS and CDR2 FNYEAQ. The chain's CDR3 is CASSLGVSYNEQFF. In nucleotides, the CDR3 is TGTGCCAGCAGCTTAGGTGTTTCCTACAATGAGCAGTTCTTC.

This chain connects TRBV7-8 to TRBJ2-1; D might be TRBD1 or TRBD2, each matching 7 bases. V gave up 5 bases and J gave up 3 bases, with 17 bases separating them. The CDR3 consists of 16 residues. The germline V gene encodes CDR1 SGHVS and CDR2 FQNEAQ. The CDR3 DNA follows: TGTGCCAGCAGCGTAAGCGGGACAGCGTACTACAATGAGCAGTTCTTC. Translation gives CASSVSGTAYYNEQFF.

The V call is TRBV11-2, the J call TRBJ2-5; 7 bases align to TRBD1. The germline V gene encodes CDR1 SGHAT and CDR2 FQNNGV. The junction had 7 bases not matched to a gene; V was cut back by 1 base and J by 5 bases. The CDR3 loop spans 15 amino acids. CDR3 residues: CASSLAFRGNETQYF. In DNA form, the CDR3 reads TGTGCCAGCAGCTTAGCATTCAGGGGGAATGAGACCCAGTACTTC.

V usage is TRBV4-3 and J usage is TRBJ2-3; tentative D call: TRBD2 (5 bases). V dropped 0 bases and J dropped 6 bases, with 13 bases sitting between them. CDR3 size: 15 residues. Germline V gene lookup returns CDR1 LGHNA and CDR2 YSLEER. CDR3 amino acids: CASSQEVGVIDTQYF. The CDR3, as DNA: TGCGCCAGCAGCCAAGAAGTCGGGGTAATCGATACGCAGTATTTT.

The V and J genes are TRBV5-6 and TRBJ2-2; TRBD1 might be the D (6 bases). V shed 4 bases and J shed 6 bases, with 19 bases lying between them. This CDR3 has 16 residues. CDR1 and CDR2 from the germline V gene are SGHDT and YYEEEE. The DNA of the CDR3 is TGTGCCAGCAGCGGGTGGGGGCCTTCTGGTCCCGGGGAGCTGTTTTTT. It codes for CASSGWGPSGPGELFF.

This clone occurred a few times. The chain couples TRBV6-5 to TRBJ1-2; no clear D gene. V was cut by 5 bases and J by 2 bases, with 9 bases left in between. This CDR3 has 13 amino acids. CDR1 is MNHEY and CDR2 is SVGAGI in the germline V gene. The CDR3 coding sequence is TGTGCCAGCAGTCCCAGGTGGAACTATGGCTACACCTTC. Residues: CASSPRWNYGYTF.

CDR3 loop: CASSLSRGANEAFF. The CDR3 DNA reads as TGTGCCAGCAGCCTAAGTCGTGGTGCCAATGAAGCTTTCTTT. The chain carries TRBV7-6 and TRBJ1-1; D ambiguous. Trimming shortened V by 5 bases and J by 7 bases, and 17 bases separated the two germline ends. CDR1 is SGHVS, CDR2 FNYEAQ, per germline. The CDR3 runs to 14 residues.

The CDR3 coding sequence is TGTGCCAGCGGCAAGCAGGATTTCACACTCTACGAGCAGTACTTC. Protein sequence: CASGKQDFTLYEQYF. The chain recombines TRBV28 with TRBJ2-7; D not resolved. The germline V gene has CDR1 MDHEN and CDR2 SYDVKM. The CDR3 extends over 15 amino acids. V was clipped by 8 bases and J by 3 bases, with 20 bases between them.

V usage is TRBV2 and J usage is TRBJ2-6; no reliable D call. The V end lost 7 bases, the J end lost 4 bases, and 8 bases lay between the germline ends. Germline assignment: CDR1 SNHLY and CDR2 FYNNEI. The CDR3 loop spans 13 amino acids. The DNA of the CDR3 is TGTGCCAGCATGTGGGCAGGGGCCAACGTCCTGACTTTC. Translation: CASMWAGANVLTF.

The gene calls are TRBV7-6 and TRBJ1-1; D call uncertain. The CDR3 extends over 13 amino acids. V was shortened by 1 base and J by 7 bases, with 10 bases between the two germline ends. Germline-derived CDR1 and CDR2 are SGHVS and FNYEAQ. CDR3 residues: CASSLGGVGEAFF. The CDR3 DNA sequence: TGTGCCAGCAGCTTAGGTGGGGTAGGTGAAGCTTTCTTT.